Below, 32 T cell receptor beta chains from the same sample are listed, as sequenced in a study of neurological immune-mediated disorders. TCRdb passed the 5' RACE reads through MiXCR, listing each CDR3 protein once. The table includes around 52,000 distinct CDR3 sequences, just under 6% detected once. The sequenced sample was CD4+ T cells from blood. These TCRs come from a woman between 18 and 30 years old with multiple sclerosis.

This clonotype was recorded at least ten times. The rearrangement joins TRBV7-2 to TRBJ2-1; D not resolved. V was pared by 4 bases and J by 0 bases, with 13 bases between. The CDR3 loop spans 16 amino acids. Germline CDR1 is SGHTA and CDR2 is FQGNSA. The CDR3: CASSSSRFYSYNEQFF. The CDR3 nucleotides are TGTGCCAGCAGCTCCTCAAGATTTTACTCCTACAATGAGCAGTTCTTC.

This clonotype was recorded at least ten times. The gene calls are TRBV20-1 and TRBJ1-1, with 10 nucleotides matching TRBD1. With 3 bases clipped from V and 0 bases from J, the junction kept 4 bases outside the gene matches. The germline V gene has CDR1 DFQATT and CDR2 SNEGSKA (reference sequence). This CDR3 spans 15 amino acids. The CDR3: CSASDRGRMNTEAFF. CDR3 DNA: TGCAGTGCTAGTGACAGGGGGCGAATGAACACTGAAGCTTTCTTT.

This clonotype has ten or more counts. The chain joins TRBV14 to TRBJ2-1; 7 bases align to TRBD2. The CDR3 length is 15 residues. Germline trimming cut 4 bases from V and 5 bases from J; bases unmatched to any gene: 8. The V gene's germline CDR1 is SGHDN and CDR2 FVKESK. The CDR3 DNA reads TGTGCCAGCAGCCCCCGACTAGCAGCACACAATGAGCAGTTCTTC. Protein sequence: CASSPRLAAHNEQFF.

This clonotype was observed many times. The chain recombines TRBV29-1 with TRBJ1-2; D not resolved. The germline V gene has CDR1 SQVTM and CDR2 ANQGSEA. The CDR3 runs 12 residues. V gave up 7 bases and J gave up 6 bases, with 15 bases separating them. The CDR3 nucleotides read TGCAGCGGGGCGGAGGGTTCCCATGGCTACACCTTC. This encodes CSGAEGSHGYTF. The complete variable domain, with remaining parts taken from reference TRBV29-1 and TRBJ1-2, reads SAVISQKPSRDICQRGTSLTIQCQVDSQVTMMFWYRQQPGQSLTLIATANQGSEATYESGFVIDKFPISRPNLTFSTLTVSNMSPEDSSIYLCSGAEGSHGYTFGSGTRLTVV.

This clonotype was seen at least ten times. The gene calls are TRBV5-1 and TRBJ2-1; 10 bases agree with TRBD2. Germline values: CDR1 SGHRS, CDR2 YFSETQ. V was clipped by 1 base and J by 9 bases; unmatched bases: 4. The CDR3 has 14 residues. The CDR3 here is CASSLLAGDGEQFF. The CDR3 DNA sequence: TGCGCCAGCAGCTTGCTAGCGGGAGACGGTGAGCAGTTCTTC.

This clonotype was counted ten times or more. This rearrangement joins TRBV10-3 to TRBJ1-2; D gene ambiguous. Looked up from germline, CDR1 is ENHRY and CDR2 is SYGVKD. Trimming shortened V by 3 bases and J by 4 bases, and 15 bases separated the two germline ends. There are 15 residues in the CDR3. DNA for the CDR3: TGTGCCATCAGTGATCCCCGAAGATTCCGCTATGGCTACACCTTC. This codes for CAISDPRRFRYGYTF.

At least ten counts were recorded for this clonotype. The genes are TRBV5-6 and TRBJ2-5; TRBD2 might be the D (6 bases). The CDR3 has 13 amino acids. Deletions cut 6 bases from V and 7 bases from J, with 16 bases between. Looked up from germline, CDR1 is SGHDT and CDR2 is YYEEEE. CDR3 DNA sequence: TGTGCCAGCACCGACGCGGGGCTTGGGACCCAGTACTTC. Amino acids: CASTDAGLGTQYF.

This clonotype was seen many times. The chain links TRBV14 to TRBJ1-1; D is perhaps TRBD1 (5 bases). V dropped 1 base and J dropped 2 bases, with 8 bases sitting between them. This CDR3 region has 14 residues. Germline V lookup: CDR1 SGHDN, CDR2 FVKESK. CDR3 DNA sequence: TGTGCCAGCAGCCAAGTGAGGGGTAACACTGAAGCTTTCTTT. Translating it yields CASSQVRGNTEAFF.

This clonotype was found many times. This chain connects TRBV29-1 to TRBJ2-6; no reliable D call. The CDR3 covers 15 residues. CDR1 SQVTM and CDR2 ANQGSEA come from the germline V gene. Trimming removed 4 bases from V and 0 bases from J, with 10 bases in between. The CDR3 DNA is TGCAGCGTTGTGTCGGAGAGCTCTGGGGCCAACGTCCTGACTTTC. Its protein is CSVVSESSGANVLTF. Complete variable domain (other parts from reference TRBV29-1 and TRBJ2-6): SAVISQKPSRDICQRGTSLTIQCQVDSQVTMMFWYRQQPGQSLTLIATANQGSEATYESGFVIDKFPISRPNLTFSTLTVSNMSPEDSSIYLCSVVSESSGANVLTFGAGSRLTVL.

This clonotype came up many times. The genes are TRBV18 and TRBJ1-6; D might be TRBD1 (6 bases). Trimming removed 6 bases at V and 6 bases at J, with 15 bases between. CDR1 and CDR2 from the germline V gene are KGHSH and LQKENI. The CDR3 loop spans 15 amino acids. In DNA form, the CDR3 reads TGTGCCAGCTCGCTTAACGCCAGGGGTAATTCACCCCTCCACTTT. Translation gives CASSLNARGNSPLHF.

This clonotype occurred many times. This sequence joins TRBV29-1 and TRBJ1-1; a possible D gene is TRBD1 (5 bases). V lost 7 bases to trimming and J lost 6 bases, with 12 bases between them. The CDR3 covers 11 residues. Germline-derived CDR1 and CDR2 are SQVTM and ANQGSEA. CDR3 loop: CSGIAGAEAFF. The CDR3 nucleotides read TGCAGCGGCATCGCGGGGGCTGAAGCTTTCTTT.

This clonotype was counted many times. The chain carries TRBV20-1 and TRBJ1-5, with 7 bases lining up with TRBD1. Trimming at V came to 4 bases and at J to 0 bases, leaving 12 bases not matched to a gene. Germline V gene lookup returns CDR1 DFQATT and CDR2 SNEGSKA (reference sequence). This CDR3 is 17 amino acids long. The chain's CDR3 is CSAIPSGGSFSNQPQHF. The CDR3 region has the DNA TGCAGTGCTATCCCCTCAGGGGGTAGCTTTAGCAATCAGCCCCAGCATTTT.

This clonotype was seen many times. V and J are TRBV5-1 and TRBJ1-5; perhaps TRBD1 as D (6 bases). Trimming cost V 5 bases and J 4 bases, with 13 bases left between them. The CDR3 is 14 residues long. Germline lookup yields CDR1 SGHRS and CDR2 YFSETQ. The CDR3 loop reads CASSAGAQNQPQHF. CDR3 DNA: TGCGCCAGCAGTGCGGGGGCGCAGAATCAGCCCCAGCATTTT.

This clonotype was counted at least ten times. The chain uses TRBV6-5 and TRBJ1-6; D not resolved. CDR3 length: 14 amino acids. Germline V gene lookup returns CDR1 MNHEY and CDR2 SVGAGI. Trimming stripped 8 bases from V and 0 bases from J, with 8 bases between. CDR3 residues: CASLSISYNSPLHF. The CDR3 DNA is TGTGCCAGCCTGTCGATCTCCTATAATTCACCCCTCCACTTT.

This clonotype was counted many times. The genes are TRBV7-3 and TRBJ2-5, with 10 bases matching TRBD1. The CDR3 covers 14 residues. In germline, CDR1 is SGHTA, CDR2 FQGTGA. Trimming took 5 bases from V and 7 from J; bases not matched to a gene: 7. Here the CDR3 reads CASSPGTGAGTQYF. DNA of the CDR3: TGTGCCAGCAGCCCAGGGACAGGGGCCGGGACCCAGTACTTC.

The rearrangement joins TRBV28 to TRBJ2-3, with 7 bases lining up with TRBD2. This CDR3 has 16 residues. The junction had 14 bases not matched to a gene; V was cut back by 7 bases and J by 4 bases. Germline lookup yields CDR1 MDHEN and CDR2 SYDVKM. The CDR3 protein is CASTPLIGAGADTQYF. CDR3 in DNA: TGTGCCAGCACCCCCTTAATTGGTGCGGGGGCAGATACGCAGTATTTT.

This clonotype has just a few counts. The chain combines TRBV6-5 with TRBJ2-2; D uncertain. V shed 0 bases and J shed 10 bases, with 6 bases lying between them. The CDR3 loop spans 12 amino acids. Per germline, CDR1 MNHEY and CDR2 SVGAGI. The CDR3 is CASSYSEEELFF. In DNA form, the CDR3 reads TGTGCCAGCAGTTACTCCGAAGAGGAGCTGTTTTTT.

This clonotype has just one count. This sequence joins TRBV12-3 or TRBV12-4 and TRBJ1-1; perhaps TRBD1 as D (5 bases). V was cut by 2 bases and J by 4 bases, with 17 bases left in between. This CDR3 has 16 residues. The CDR3 DNA sequence: TGTGCCAGCAGTTTACGAAGCGGGGACCCGGGCACTGAAGCTTTCTTT. Translated: CASSLRSGDPGTEAFF.

This clonotype showed up many times. The chain links TRBV20-1 to TRBJ2-5, with a weak D call TRBD1 (5 bases). V was clipped by 1 base and J by 5 bases, with 14 bases between them. This CDR3 contains 14 residues. Germline loops: CDR1 DFQATT, CDR2 SNEGSKA (reference sequence). The DNA of the CDR3 is TGCAGTGCTAGAGTGTTGGGGCTGTATGAGACCCAGTACTTC. This gives the protein CSARVLGLYETQYF.

This clonotype was detected many times. The V call is TRBV6-5, the J call TRBJ2-1, with 13 bases matching TRBD2. This CDR3 spans 19 amino acids. J lost 6 bases, V lost 2 bases, and 13 bases had no gene match. Germline loops: CDR1 MNHEY, CDR2 SVGAGI. In DNA form, the CDR3 reads TGTGCCAGCAGTTACCCCGGACTAGCGGGAGCCAGGGTCGCCAATGAGCAGTTCTTC. Translation: CASSYPGLAGARVANEQFF.

The rearrangement joins TRBV6-4 to TRBJ2-2, with D hard to call. The CDR3 spans 14 residues. Germline V lookup: CDR1 MRHNA, CDR2 SNTAGT. V was pared by 0 bases and J by 7 bases, with 9 bases between. CDR3 residues: CASSDSSVSGELFF. DNA of the CDR3: TGTGCCAGCAGTGACTCGTCGGTTAGCGGGGAGCTGTTTTTT.

This clonotype has at least ten counts. The chain couples TRBV7-2 to TRBJ2-7; D may be TRBD1 (7 bases). CDR1 is SGHTA and CDR2 is FQGNSA in the germline V gene. V was clipped by 5 bases and J by 6 bases, with 17 bases between them. There are 14 residues in the CDR3. The CDR3 DNA reads TGTGCCAGCAGCCCTCAGGGGGGAGGTCCCGAGCAGTACGTC. Protein sequence: CASSPQGGGPEQYV.

This clonotype was observed many times. Sequence at one end of the junction differs from germline and may be a read error. The chain is built from TRBV5-1 and TRBJ1-1, with D tentatively TRBD1 (6 bases). Germline CDR1 and CDR2: SGHRS and YFSETQ. The CDR3 sequence is 16 residues long. The CDR3 reads CASSLGLRGLKTEAFF. The CDR3 DNA reads as TGCGCCAGCAGCTTGGGTCTCAGGGGACTGAAAACTGAAGCTTTCTTT.

The count of this clonotype is one. A much larger clone lies one base from this, so it may be a read error. V and J are TRBV28 and TRBJ1-3; TRBD1 matches 7 bases. V shed 6 bases, J shed 5 bases, and the junction held 7 bases outside the gene matches. CDR1 and CDR2 (germline): MDHEN, SYDVKM. There are 14 residues in the CDR3. CDR3 residues: CASRAGTARNTIYF. The CDR3 region has the DNA TGTGCCAGCAGAGCCGGGACAGCAAGAAACACCATATATTTT.

This clonotype was found many times. The CDR3 sequence is CASSLGGTASGSPLHF. CDR3 bases: TGTGCCAGCAGCTTAGGCGGGACCGCGTCGGGTTCACCCCTCCACTTT. V gene TRBV7-6 combines with J gene TRBJ1-6; possibly TRBD1 for D (5 bases). The CDR3 sequence is 16 residues long. Germline values: CDR1 SGHVS, CDR2 FNYEAQ. V lost 1 base and J lost 9, with 16 bases in between.

At least ten counts were recorded for this clonotype. The V and J genes are TRBV29-1 and TRBJ2-1; the D gene is possibly TRBD1 (6 bases). Trimming took 7 bases from V and 5 from J, leaving 30 bases between them. From germline, CDR1 is SQVTM and CDR2 ANQGSEA. CDR3 length equals 18 residues. CDR3 region: CSATSRMEQGKRNNEQFF. The DNA for the CDR3 is TGCAGCGCAACTTCCCGGATGGAACAGGGAAAAAGGAACAATGAGCAGTTCTTC.

This clonotype has at least ten counts. The chain couples TRBV12-3 or TRBV12-4 to TRBJ1-2, with a tentative D call TRBD1 (5 bases). The CDR3 runs 18 residues. Between the trimmed V and J ends, which lost 5 bases and 6 bases, there was a span of 28 bases. DNA for the CDR3: TGTGCCAGCAGTACCAGCCTCGAACGACGGACATTAAAGGATGGCTACACCTTC. Encoded protein: CASSTSLERRTLKDGYTF.

This clonotype was counted ten times or more. This chain uses TRBV5-1 with TRBJ2-1; D may be TRBD2 (6 bases). V was pared by 7 bases and J by 0 bases, with 14 bases between. From germline, CDR1 is SGHRS and CDR2 YFSETQ. CDR3 length equals 15 residues. CDR3 sequence reads: CASAREVSSYNEQFF. CDR3 in DNA: TGCGCCAGCGCCAGGGAGGTGAGCTCCTACAATGAGCAGTTCTTC. Drawing the rest from reference TRBV5-1 and TRBJ2-1, the complete variable domain is KAGVTQTPRYLIKTRGQQVTLSCSPISGHRSVSWYQQTPGQGLQFLFEYFSETQRNKGNFPGRFSGRQFSNSRSEMNVSTLELGDSALYLCASAREVSSYNEQFFGPGTRLTVL.

This clonotype has ten or more counts. The chain employs TRBV20-1 and TRBJ2-3; possible D gene TRBD1, 6 bases. The ends were cut back, 6 bases at V and 3 bases at J, with 19 bases in the middle. Germline V gene data show CDR1 as DFQATT and CDR2 as SNEGSKA (reference sequence). There are 15 residues in the CDR3. In nucleotides, the CDR3 is TGCAGTGCCCCGGACGTAGGGGGTTATACAGATACGCAGTATTTT. Amino acid sequence: CSAPDVGGYTDTQYF.

This clonotype was observed many times. The V call is TRBV7-2, the J call TRBJ2-3; D assignment may be TRBD1 or TRBD2 (5 bases each). V was clipped by 5 bases and J by 3 bases, with 15 bases between them. In germline, CDR1 is SGHTA, CDR2 FQGNSA. The CDR3 contains 15 residues. The chain's CDR3 is CASSGPGRRTDTQYF. Here the CDR3 DNA reads TGTGCCAGCAGCGGTCCGGGACGGAGAACAGATACGCAGTATTTT.

This clonotype occurred many times. V usage is TRBV5-1 and J usage is TRBJ1-1; 7 bases agree with TRBD1. CDR1 is SGHRS, CDR2 YFSETQ, per germline. The V and J ends lost 0 bases and 8 bases, in that order; junction bases with no gene match: 4. This CDR3 region has 13 residues. The CDR3 nucleotides read TGCGCCAGCAGCTTGGGAGGGGGCAGAGAAGCTTTCTTT. This codes for CASSLGGGREAFF.

Many counts were recorded for this clonotype. This sequence joins TRBV18 and TRBJ2-6; D not certain. The CDR3 spans 17 residues. Germline loops: CDR1 KGHSH, CDR2 LQKENI. The V and J ends lost 0 bases and 0 bases respectively, with 9 bases between them. This CDR3 is CASSPPPGLSGANVLTF. Here the CDR3 DNA reads TGTGCCAGCTCACCACCGCCAGGTCTCTCTGGGGCCAACGTCCTGACTTTC. The full variable domain, with the rest looked up from reference TRBV18 and TRBJ2-6, is NAGVMQNPRHLVRRRGQEARLRCSPMKGHSHVYWYRQLPEEGLKFMVYLQKENIIDESGMPKERFSAEFPKEGPSILRIQQVVRGDSAAYFCASSPPPGLSGANVLTFGAGSRLTVL.